This T cell receptor (beta chain) was profiled in a study of control samples from healthy donors and cancer patients (dated by TCRdb to 2019 to 2021). The V and J ends are trimmed by 8 bases and 8 bases, leaving 12 bases between them. From its cysteine to its phenylalanine, the CDR3 spans 11 amino acids. The kept DNA is CDR3 alone, 33 bases in frame from the first base. Taken from the germline V gene, the CDR1 and CDR2 loops are MDHEN and SYDVKM. The library was obtained by the immunoSEQ multiplex PCR assay. As stored in TCRdb, this immuneACCESS dataset retains in-frame rearrangements with V and J assigned. A fraction of the clones does not appear; measured against another copy, unresolved V genes explain less than half of the discrepancy, and the remainder lacks a known reason. This sample lists roughly 40,000 clones; more than 85% were detected once. Roughly 4% of the sample rests with the top ten.

To note about this clone: It lacks a known antigen. No base quality values were provided; no much bigger clone lies one nucleotide off.

Sequenced material: blood. The clonotype comes from a woman aged 45-65 years in good health. The chain is made from TRBV28 and TRBJ1-2; perhaps TRBD1 is the D gene, with 6 bases matching. The sequence in DNA is TGTGCCAGCCTAACAGGGCGAGGCTACACCTTC. Its translation reads: CASLTGRGYTF.